Detailed here is one TCR beta chain. The protocol was immunoSEQ multiplex PCR, while the TCRdb copy is restricted to in-frame clones and leaves out a portion. The repertoire includes 95,000 to 150,000 clones, 65% to 85% of them detected once, and roughly 3.9% sits in the top ten. The CDR3 is 18 residues long. V lost 2 bases, J lost 5 bases, and 11 bases stayed unmatched. Per the germline V gene, CDR1 is SGHRS and CDR2 is YFSETQ. The cohort comprised adults aged roughly 18 to 100 years residing in around 25 US areas. Clinical history reported by participants formed the basis on which cohorts were assigned. Cohort 3 donors were reported recovered after two negative PCRs, clearance, or symptom resolution. This entry comes from a study of blood T cell repertoires in COVID-19.

This clonotype was sampled from a woman aged 30 to 39 who had recovered from COVID-19. V and J are TRBV5-1 and TRBJ2-1; 12 bases are shared with TRBD2. The sequencing sample was made of PBMCs or T cells enriched from blood (not recorded which). The CDR3 region is CASSFGSWTSGINNEQFF. For the CDR3, the DNA is TGCGCCAGCAGCTTCGGATCCTGGACTAGCGGGATAAACAATGAGCAGTTCTTC.